This passage covers 5 T cell receptor beta chains from one sample sequenced in a study of T cell changes during pregnancy in multiple sclerosis (dated by TCRdb to about 2019). Libraries were constructed by the immunoSEQ multiplex PCR assay. Here the immuneACCESS table is served through TCRdb, limited to in-frame sequences with V and J called. Missing clones are a known gap in these copies; in checked studies unresolved V genes cover under half, and the rest lacks a known reason. Recorded for this sample are around 99,000 clones; over 80% of them occurred a single time. The ten largest clonotypes hold 2.6% of the sample. The sequencing used peripheral blood, collected in the first trimester of pregnancy. Receptors originate from a female donor with multiple sclerosis, enrolled in a pregnancy study.

The chain carries TRBV5-1 and TRBJ2-5; 12 bases line up with TRBD2. The tail of the sequence fits TRBJ2-7 better, so the J call may be wrong. Germline CDR1 reads SGHRS; CDR2 reads YFSETQ. The CDR3 runs 17 residues. CDR3 protein: CASSLGTSGPVGLEQYF. The CDR3 DNA follows: TGCGCCAGCAGCCTAGGGACTAGCGGGCCGGTCGGGCTCGAGCAGTACTTC.

V and J are TRBV27 and TRBJ2-5, with 9 bases that match TRBD2. This CDR3 region has 15 residues. Germline values: CDR1 MNHEY, CDR2 SMNVEV (reference sequence). J lost 2 bases, V lost 3 bases, and 4 bases had no gene match. The CDR3 nucleotides are TGTGCCAGCAGTTTGGCGGGAGGGGGGCAAGAGACCCAGTACTTC. This sequence encodes CASSLAGGGQETQYF.

The chain has TRBV27 and TRBJ2-7, with 9 bases identical to TRBD2. V lost 5 bases, J lost 6 bases, and 2 bases stayed unmatched. CDR3 length equals 12 residues. Germline lookup yields CDR1 MNHEY and CDR2 SMNVEV (reference sequence). The CDR3 is CASSPTSGEQYF. CDR3 coding DNA: TGTGCCAGCAGTCCGACTAGCGGCGAGCAGTACTTC.

The J gene is TRBJ2-3, the V gene TRBV14, with TRBD2 as a possible D gene (5 bases). With 1 base removed from V and 4 bases from J, the gap between germline ends came to 6 bases. Germline V CDR1 and CDR2: SGHDN, FVKESK. The CDR3 spans 13 residues. CDR3: CASSQAGADTQYF. DNA for the CDR3: TGTGCCAGCAGCCAAGCCGGGGCAGATACGCAGTATTTT.

Here the CDR3 reads CASSSRDSTGELFF. As DNA, the CDR3 is TGTGCCAGCAGTTCCCGGGACAGCACCGGGGAGCTGTTTTTT. The chain combines TRBV6-6 with TRBJ2-2; 7 bases fit TRBD1. The germline V gene has CDR1 MNHNY and CDR2 SVGAGI (reference sequence). The CDR3 is 14 amino acids. V dropped 4 bases and J dropped 4; count of bases not matched to a gene: 3.